This paragraph reports one T cell receptor (beta chain). As yet, its antigen is unknown. RNA transcripts gave rise to amplified TCR beta CDR3 regions. The TCR CDR3 was amplified in a first-round RT-PCR using the HTBI primer set. Using its own MiXCR run on the multiplex PCR reads, TCRdb lists one record per CDR3 protein. The sample holds a few hundred thousand distinct CDR3 sequences; about 43% are singletons and the top ten take around 20%. This entry belongs to a study of T cells in Graves' hyperthyroidism and ophthalmopathy. Study outcomes and limitations: The model predicted ophthalmopathy a median approximately seven months before onset. Most clonotypes expanded in the thyroid (above 0.001) were also present in blood.

This CDR3 spans 15 amino acids. V shed 2 bases and J shed 2 bases, with 10 bases lying between them. CDR1 is MNHEY, CDR2 SVGAGI, per germline. J is TRBJ1-5 and V is TRBV6-5; D is possibly TRBD1 (5 bases). This clonotype originated in an adult woman with Graves' disease, either hyperthyroidism or ophthalmopathy (not recorded which). Sequencing was done on a sample of peripheral blood or thyroid tissue (not recorded which). CDR3 bases: TGTGCCAGCAGTTACCGTGGACATCGCAATCAGCCCCAGCATTTT. Translation: CASSYRGHRNQPQHF.